This TCR beta chain was identified in a study of blood T cell repertoires in COVID-19 (TCRdb year 2020). Regarding the complete study: Samples from collaborators originated in the United States, Italy and Spain and spanned both the acute and convalescent phases of COVID-19. The material from the prospective study consisted of cDNA or gDNA derived from T cells, B-cell-depleted T cells, or PBMCs. Nearly every sample came with metadata listing a de-identified subject ID, COVID-19 status, age in years and sex. The repertoires were released in a freely available public database meant as a resource for research on the immune response to SARS-CoV-2. Subjects who had been exposed to COVID-19, were actively infected with it, or had recovered from it provided the deeply sampled blood TCRbeta repertoires that made up the dataset. Samples came from the ongoing ImmuneRACE study (first 160 participants) plus 1,254 subjects from 6 global collaborators. Where available, HLA class I and class II types were obtained from metadata supplied by the sample provider rather than from assay-based typing.

The immunoSEQ Assay, a bias-controlled multiplex PCR, was used to amplify TCRbeta CDR3 regions from genomic DNA. Regarding the original processing steps: The number of nucleated cells in each sample was estimated by amplification of reference gene primers within the assay. To quantify the absolute abundance of each unique TCRbeta CDR3 rearrangement, sequence reads were collapsed and filtered. Productive Simpson clonality was computed per sample as the square root of Simpson's diversity index over productive rearrangements. TCRdb stores this immuneACCESS table with in-frame sequences only. Part of the clones is absent; in the studies checked, under half of the shortfall reflects unresolved V genes, and no reason is known for the rest. V and J calls and clone size are copied from that table; D and trimming were computed from the DNA. This sample lists about 88,000 clones; approximately 87% were detected once. Of the sample, about 14% falls within the top ten clones.

Trimming removed 2 bases from V and 10 bases from J; the gene matches leave 15 bases unexplained. The CDR3 has 18 amino acids, counting the end cysteine and phenylalanine. Solely the CDR3 DNA is kept, with 54 bases framed from the first base. Reading the germline V gene (reference sequence) gives CDR1 SEHNR and CDR2 FQNEAQ. In regard to this clone: Its antigen specificity is not known. Base qualities are not recorded, but no much larger clone differs from it by a single base.

The collaborating institutions used their own protocols to collect whole blood in K2EDTA tubes. For TCRbeta analysis, collaborators shipped samples as frozen whole blood, isolated PBMCs, or DNA extracted from either of those sample types. What the study reported, not specific to this receptor: The amount of clinical and demographic metadata varied by source and participant and was provided uncurated.

The sequence was obtained from a woman aged 70-85 years with acute or convalescent COVID-19. The sequenced sample consisted of peripheral blood. The chain is encoded by TRBV7-9 joined to TRBJ2-1; 12 bases in between match TRBD2. The DNA is as follows: TGTGCCAGCAGCTTATTTTCTTTCCTAGCGGGGGGGCTCCAAGAGCAGTTCTTC. This yields the protein CASSLFSFLAGGLQEQFF.